This TCR beta chain emerged from a study of T cell responses to AZD1222 COVID-19 vaccine. CDR1 and CDR2 from the germline V gene are SGHRS and YFSETQ. This CDR3 spans 15 amino acids. V lost 0 bases, J lost 4 bases, and 11 bases lay in between. Concerning this clone itself: What it binds is not known.

Notes on the study in general: Two AZD1222 doses significantly raised spike-specific TCR breadth and depth over controls.

The protocol was immunoSEQ multiplex PCR, while the TCRdb copy is restricted to in-frame clones and leaves out a portion. The sample includes 100,000 to 120,000 clones, around 90% seen only once; the top ten take about 15%. The sample in question was peripheral blood, obtained 28 days after the second AZD1222 dose. This TCR was sampled from an adult who received the AZD1222 COVID-19 vaccine. The V gene is TRBV5-1, the J gene TRBJ1-3, with D uncertain. The CDR3 DNA is TGCGCCAGCAGCTTGGACGGGATACTCGGAAACACCATATATTTT. Translating gives CASSLDGILGNTIYF.